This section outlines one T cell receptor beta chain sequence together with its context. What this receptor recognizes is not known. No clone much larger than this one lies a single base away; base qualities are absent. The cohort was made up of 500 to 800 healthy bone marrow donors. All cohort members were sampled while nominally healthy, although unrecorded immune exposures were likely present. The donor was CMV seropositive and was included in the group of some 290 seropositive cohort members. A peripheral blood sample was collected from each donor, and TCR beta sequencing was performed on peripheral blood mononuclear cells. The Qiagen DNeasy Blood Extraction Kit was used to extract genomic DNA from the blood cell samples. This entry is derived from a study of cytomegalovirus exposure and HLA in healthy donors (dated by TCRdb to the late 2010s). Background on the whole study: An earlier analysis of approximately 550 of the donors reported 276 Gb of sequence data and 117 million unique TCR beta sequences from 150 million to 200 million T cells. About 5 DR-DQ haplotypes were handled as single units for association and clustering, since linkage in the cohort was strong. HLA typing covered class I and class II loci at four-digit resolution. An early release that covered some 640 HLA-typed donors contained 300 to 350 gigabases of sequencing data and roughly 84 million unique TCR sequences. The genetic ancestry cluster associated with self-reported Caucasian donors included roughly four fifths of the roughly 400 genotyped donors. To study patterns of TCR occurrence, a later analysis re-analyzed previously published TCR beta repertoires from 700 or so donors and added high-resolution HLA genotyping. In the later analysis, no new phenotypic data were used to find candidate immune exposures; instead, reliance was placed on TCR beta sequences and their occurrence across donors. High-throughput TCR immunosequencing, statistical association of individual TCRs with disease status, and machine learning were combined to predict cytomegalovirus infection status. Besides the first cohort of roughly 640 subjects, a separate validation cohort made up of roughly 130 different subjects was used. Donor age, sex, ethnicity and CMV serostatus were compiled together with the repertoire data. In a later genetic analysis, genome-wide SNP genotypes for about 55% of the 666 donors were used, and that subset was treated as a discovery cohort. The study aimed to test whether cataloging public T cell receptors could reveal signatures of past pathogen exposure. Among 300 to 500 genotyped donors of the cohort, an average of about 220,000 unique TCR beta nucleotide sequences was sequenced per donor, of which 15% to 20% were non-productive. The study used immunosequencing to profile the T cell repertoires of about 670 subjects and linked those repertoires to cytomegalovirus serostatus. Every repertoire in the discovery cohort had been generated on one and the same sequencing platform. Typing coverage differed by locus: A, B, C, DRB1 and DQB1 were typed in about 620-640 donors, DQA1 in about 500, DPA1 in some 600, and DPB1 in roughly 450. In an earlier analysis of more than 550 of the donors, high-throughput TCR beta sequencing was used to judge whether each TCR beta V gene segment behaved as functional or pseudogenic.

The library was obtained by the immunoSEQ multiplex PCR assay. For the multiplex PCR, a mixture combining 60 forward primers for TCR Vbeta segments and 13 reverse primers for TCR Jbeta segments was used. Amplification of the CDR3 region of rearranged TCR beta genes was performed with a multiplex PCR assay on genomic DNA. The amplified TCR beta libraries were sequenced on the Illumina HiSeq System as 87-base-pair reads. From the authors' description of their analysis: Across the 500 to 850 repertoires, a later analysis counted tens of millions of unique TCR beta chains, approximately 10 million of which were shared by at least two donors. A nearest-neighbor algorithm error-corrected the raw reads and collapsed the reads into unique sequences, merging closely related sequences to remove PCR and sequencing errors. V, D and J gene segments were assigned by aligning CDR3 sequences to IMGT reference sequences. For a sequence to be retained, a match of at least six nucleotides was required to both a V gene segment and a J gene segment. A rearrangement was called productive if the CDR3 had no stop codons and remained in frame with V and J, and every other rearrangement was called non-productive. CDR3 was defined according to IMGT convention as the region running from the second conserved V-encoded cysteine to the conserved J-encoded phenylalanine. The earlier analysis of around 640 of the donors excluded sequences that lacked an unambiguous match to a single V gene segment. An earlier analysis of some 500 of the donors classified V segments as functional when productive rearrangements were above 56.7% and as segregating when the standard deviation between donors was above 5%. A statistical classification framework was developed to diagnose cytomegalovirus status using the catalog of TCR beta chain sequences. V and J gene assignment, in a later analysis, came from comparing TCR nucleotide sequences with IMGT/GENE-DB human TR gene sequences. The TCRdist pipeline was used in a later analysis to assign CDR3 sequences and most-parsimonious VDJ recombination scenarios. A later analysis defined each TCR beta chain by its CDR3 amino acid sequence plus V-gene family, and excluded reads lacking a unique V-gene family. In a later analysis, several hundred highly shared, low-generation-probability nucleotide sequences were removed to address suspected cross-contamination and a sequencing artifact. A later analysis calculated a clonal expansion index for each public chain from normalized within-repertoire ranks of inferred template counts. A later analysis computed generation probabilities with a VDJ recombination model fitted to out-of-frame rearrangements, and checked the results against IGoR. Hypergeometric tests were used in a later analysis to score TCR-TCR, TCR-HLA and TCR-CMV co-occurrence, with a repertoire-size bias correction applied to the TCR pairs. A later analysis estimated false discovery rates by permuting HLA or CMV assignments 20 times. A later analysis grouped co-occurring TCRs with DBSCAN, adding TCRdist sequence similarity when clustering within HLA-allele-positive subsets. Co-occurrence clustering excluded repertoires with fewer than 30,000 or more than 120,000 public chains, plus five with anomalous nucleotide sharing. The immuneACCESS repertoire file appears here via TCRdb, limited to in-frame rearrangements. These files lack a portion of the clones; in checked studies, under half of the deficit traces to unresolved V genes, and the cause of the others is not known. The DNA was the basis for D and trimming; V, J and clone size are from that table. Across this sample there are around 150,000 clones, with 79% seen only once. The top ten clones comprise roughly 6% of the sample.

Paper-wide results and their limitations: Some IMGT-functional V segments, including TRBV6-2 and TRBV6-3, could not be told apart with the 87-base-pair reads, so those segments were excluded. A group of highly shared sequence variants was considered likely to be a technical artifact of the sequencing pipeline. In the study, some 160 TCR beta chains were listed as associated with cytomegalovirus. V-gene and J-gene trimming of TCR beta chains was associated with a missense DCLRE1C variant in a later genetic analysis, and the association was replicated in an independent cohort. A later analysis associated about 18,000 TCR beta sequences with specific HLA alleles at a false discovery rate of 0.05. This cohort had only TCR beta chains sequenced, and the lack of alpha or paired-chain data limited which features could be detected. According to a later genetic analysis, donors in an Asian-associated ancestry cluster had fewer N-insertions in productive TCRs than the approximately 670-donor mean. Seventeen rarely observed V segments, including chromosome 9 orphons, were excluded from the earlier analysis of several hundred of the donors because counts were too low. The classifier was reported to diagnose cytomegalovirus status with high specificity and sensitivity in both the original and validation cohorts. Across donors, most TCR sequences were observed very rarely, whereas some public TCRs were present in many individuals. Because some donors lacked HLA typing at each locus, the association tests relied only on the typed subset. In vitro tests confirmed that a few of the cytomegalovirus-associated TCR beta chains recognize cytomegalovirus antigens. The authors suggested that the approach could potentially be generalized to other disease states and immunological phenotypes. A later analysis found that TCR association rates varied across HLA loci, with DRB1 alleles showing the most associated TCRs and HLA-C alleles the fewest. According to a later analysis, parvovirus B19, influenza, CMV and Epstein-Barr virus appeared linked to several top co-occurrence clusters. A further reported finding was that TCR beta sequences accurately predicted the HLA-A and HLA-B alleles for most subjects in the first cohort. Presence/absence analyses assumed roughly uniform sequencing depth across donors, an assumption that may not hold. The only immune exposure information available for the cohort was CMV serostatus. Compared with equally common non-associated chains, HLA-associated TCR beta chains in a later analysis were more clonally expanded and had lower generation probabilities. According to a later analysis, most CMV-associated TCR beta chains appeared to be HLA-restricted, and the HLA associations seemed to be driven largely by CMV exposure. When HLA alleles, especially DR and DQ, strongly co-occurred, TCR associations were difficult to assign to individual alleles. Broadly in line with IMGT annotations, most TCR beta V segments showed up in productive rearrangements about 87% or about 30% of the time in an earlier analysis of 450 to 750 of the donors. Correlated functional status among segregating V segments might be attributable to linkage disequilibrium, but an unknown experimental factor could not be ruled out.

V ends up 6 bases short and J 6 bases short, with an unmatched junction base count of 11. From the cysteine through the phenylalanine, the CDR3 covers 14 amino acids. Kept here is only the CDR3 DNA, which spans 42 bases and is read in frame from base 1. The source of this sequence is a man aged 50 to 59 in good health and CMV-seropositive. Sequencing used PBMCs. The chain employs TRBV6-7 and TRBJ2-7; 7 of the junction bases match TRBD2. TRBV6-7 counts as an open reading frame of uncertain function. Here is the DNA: TGTGCCAGCAGGCCGCAGCGGGATAAGTTCGAGCAGTACTTC. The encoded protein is CASRPQRDKFEQYF.